Shown below are 8 T cell receptor beta chains from a single sample sequenced in a study of T-cell memory formation after mild COVID-19. TCRdb reprocessed the 5' RACE reads with MiXCR, giving one entry per CDR3 protein. The table lists roughly 190,000 distinct CDR3 sequences, approximately 20% of them singletons. The material sequenced was PBMCs or a T cell subset sorted from them (not recorded which). The receptors originated from an adult woman who had mild COVID-19 (a few samples of this study predate the infection). Cell type and time point are not known.

This clonotype has a handful of counts. This rearrangement joins TRBV29-1 to TRBJ1-5; perhaps TRBD1 as D (6 bases). In germline, CDR1 is SQVTM, CDR2 ANQGSEA. This CDR3 has 13 residues. The germline V and J ends were trimmed by 4 bases and 2 bases, with 9 bases remaining between them. The CDR3 sequence: CSVVSGGNQPQHF. As DNA, the CDR3 is TGCAGCGTTGTATCAGGGGGCAATCAGCCCCAGCATTTT.

This clonotype was detected only a few times. DNA of the CDR3: TGCAGCGTTATGACTAAAATGAACACTGAAGCTTTCTTT. Residues: CSVMTKMNTEAFF. This rearrangement joins TRBV29-1 to TRBJ1-1; D not resolved. Germline lookup yields CDR1 SQVTM and CDR2 ANQGSEA. Trimming removed 5 bases from V and 0 bases from J, with 10 bases in between. The CDR3 covers 13 residues.

This clonotype was picked up one time. The conserved phenylalanine or tryptophan normally closing the CDR3 is absent here, so this likely arose from a read error. This chain joins TRBV24-1 and TRBJ2-1; D is tentatively TRBD1 or TRBD2 (5 bases each). The CDR3 sequence is 19 residues long. Looked up from germline, CDR1 is KGHDR and CDR2 is SFDVKD. V shed 3 bases and J shed 0 bases, with 20 bases lying between them. The CDR3 region has the DNA TGTGCCACCAGTGATCCTTCAGCGGCCAAGGGGAGCTCCTACAATGAGCAGTTCTTA. Amino acids: CATSDPSAAKGSSYNEQFL.

This chain connects TRBV20-1 to TRBJ2-1; perhaps TRBD2 as D (6 bases). The CDR3 loop spans 16 amino acids. V was shortened by 0 bases and J by 0 bases, with 12 bases between the two germline ends. Per the germline V gene, CDR1 is DFQATT and CDR2 is SNEGSKA (reference sequence). The CDR3 nucleotides read TGCAGTGCTAGAGAGACCGGGGGTAGCTCCTACAATGAGCAGTTCTTC. Encoded protein: CSARETGGSSYNEQFF.

The chain employs TRBV5-1 and TRBJ2-5, with a tentative D call TRBD1 (6 bases). Germline V gives CDR1 SGHRS, CDR2 YFSETQ. Trimming removed 4 bases at V and 4 bases at J, with 8 bases between. The CDR3 is made up of 12 amino acids. The CDR3 loop reads CASSGGIETQYF. The CDR3 bases are TGCGCCAGCAGCGGGGGCATAGAGACCCAGTACTTC.

The chain links TRBV6-2 or TRBV6-3 to TRBJ1-1; tentatively, D is TRBD1 (6 bases). This CDR3 contains 16 residues. Trimming took off 2 bases at V and 3 bases at J, with 16 bases between the two ends. The V gene's germline CDR1 is MNHEY and CDR2 SVGEGT. CDR3 loop: CASSYGQGRRYTEAFF. The CDR3 nucleotides read TGTGCCAGCAGTTACGGGCAGGGGAGGAGGTACACTGAAGCTTTCTTT.

The chain employs TRBV11-2 and TRBJ2-7; 7 bases are a match to TRBD2. Germline-derived CDR1 and CDR2 are SGHAT and FQNNGV. The CDR3 spans 14 residues. Trimming took 2 bases from V and 4 from J; bases not matched to a gene: 5. For the CDR3, the DNA is TGTGCCAGCAGCTTAAGCGGGGAGGCGTACGAGCAGTACTTC. This gives the protein CASSLSGEAYEQYF.

This clonotype was detected ten times or more. The chain links TRBV7-2 to TRBJ2-7, with a weak D call TRBD1 (6 bases). V was clipped by 0 bases and J by 5 bases, with 17 bases between them. From germline, CDR1 is SGHTA and CDR2 FQGNSA. The CDR3 is made up of 16 amino acids. The DNA of the CDR3 is TGTGCCAGCAGCTTAGCCGGTCCAGGGGCCGGGAACGAGCAGTACTTC. Translation gives CASSLAGPGAGNEQYF.